Included here is one T cell receptor beta chain sequence, with context. The sample has other DNA sequences that encode this CDR3 too. The data derive from a study of shared clonotypes between healthy human individuals. Both subsets, CD45RA+ naive and CD45RA-negative memory, were split from the CD4+ cells. The method was immunoSEQ multiplex PCR; TCRdb's version includes in-frame clones alone and lacks a portion of them. The sample consists of 2 million to 2.5 million clones, approximately 94% of them appearing once. This CDR3 comprises 12 residues. V trimming: 3 bases; J trimming: 3 bases; junction bases outside the gene matches: 1. The germline CDR1 and CDR2 sequences are SQVTM and ANQGSEA.

The sequence was collected from a man between 18 and 35 years old in good health. This chain uses TRBV29-1 with TRBJ1-1; TRBD1 matches 7 bases. Sequencing input: naive CD4+ T cells sorted from blood. Subset: CD45RA+ positively selected. This chain's CDR3 is CSVDRGHTEAFF. For the CDR3, the DNA is TGCAGCGTTGATAGGGGGCACACTGAAGCTTTCTTT. Full variable domain (outside the CDR3, taken from reference TRBV29-1 and TRBJ1-1): SAVISQKPSRDICQRGTSLTIQCQVDSQVTMMFWYRQQPGQSLTLIATANQGSEATYESGFVIDKFPISRPNLTFSTLTVSNMSPEDSSIYLCSVDRGHTEAFFGQGTRLTVV.